The clone carrying this T cell receptor beta chain was seen repeatedly, ten times or more. What it binds is unknown. The entry originates in a study of Graves' ophthalmopathy and Graves' hyperthyroidism. Amplified TCR beta CDR3 regions were obtained using RNA transcripts as template. An initial RT-PCR round employing HTBI primers preceded a second-round multiplex PCR. One entry per CDR3 protein results from TCRdb running MiXCR on the multiplex PCR reads. There are 400,000 to 450,000 distinct CDR3 sequences in the sample; around 20% occur only once, and roughly 3% lies in the top ten. Study results and caveats: The authors also found most expanded thyroid clonotypes above 0.001 frequency in blood.

CDR1 is MNHEY, CDR2 SVGEGT, per germline. The CDR3 sequence is 14 residues long. Trimming cost V 2 bases and J 3 bases, with 8 bases left between them. This TCR was sampled from a young woman with stable Graves' hyperthyroidism. The chain recombines TRBV6-2 or TRBV6-3 with TRBJ1-5, with D hard to call. The sequenced sample consisted of peripheral blood. CDR3 sequence reads: CASSYGRDNQPQHF. As DNA, the CDR3 is TGTGCCAGCAGTTACGGTAGAGACAATCAGCCCCAGCATTTT.